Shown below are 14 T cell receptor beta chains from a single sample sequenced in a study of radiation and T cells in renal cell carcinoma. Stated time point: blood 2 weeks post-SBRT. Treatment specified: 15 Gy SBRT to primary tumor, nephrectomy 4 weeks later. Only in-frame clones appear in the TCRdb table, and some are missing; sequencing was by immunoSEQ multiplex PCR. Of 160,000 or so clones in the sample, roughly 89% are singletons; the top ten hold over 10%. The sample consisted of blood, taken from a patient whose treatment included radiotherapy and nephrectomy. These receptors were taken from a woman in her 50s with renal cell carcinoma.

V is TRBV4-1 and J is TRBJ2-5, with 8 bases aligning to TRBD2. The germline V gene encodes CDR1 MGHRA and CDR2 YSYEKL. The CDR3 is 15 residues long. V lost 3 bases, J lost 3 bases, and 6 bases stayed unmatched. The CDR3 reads CASSHATSAEETQYF. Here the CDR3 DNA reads TGCGCCAGCAGCCACGCGACTAGCGCAGAAGAGACCCAGTACTTC.

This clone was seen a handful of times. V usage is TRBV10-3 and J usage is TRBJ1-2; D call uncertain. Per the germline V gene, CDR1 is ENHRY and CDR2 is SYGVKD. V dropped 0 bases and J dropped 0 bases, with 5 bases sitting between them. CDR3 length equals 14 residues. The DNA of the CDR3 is TGTGCCATCAGTGAGTCGACTCCTAACTATGGCTACACCTTC. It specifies CAISESTPNYGYTF.

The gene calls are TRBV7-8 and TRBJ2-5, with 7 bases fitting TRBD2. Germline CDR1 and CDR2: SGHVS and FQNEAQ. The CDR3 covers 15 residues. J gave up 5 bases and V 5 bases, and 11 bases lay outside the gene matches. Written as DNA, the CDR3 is TGTGCCAGCAGCCCCCCGGCGGGGGTAGTGGAGACCCAGTACTTC. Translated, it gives CASSPPAGVVETQYF.

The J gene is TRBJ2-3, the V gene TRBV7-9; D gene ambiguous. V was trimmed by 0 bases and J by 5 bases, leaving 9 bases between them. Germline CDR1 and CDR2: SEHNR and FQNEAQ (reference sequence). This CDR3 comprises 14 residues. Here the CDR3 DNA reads TGTGCCAGCAGCTTAGCTAGTTTTATAGATACGCAGTATTTT. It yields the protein CASSLASFIDTQYF.

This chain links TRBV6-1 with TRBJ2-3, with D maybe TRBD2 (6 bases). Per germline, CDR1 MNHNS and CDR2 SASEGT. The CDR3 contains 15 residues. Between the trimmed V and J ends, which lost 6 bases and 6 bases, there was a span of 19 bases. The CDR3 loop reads CASRAGGSGPDTQYF. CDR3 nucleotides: TGTGCCAGCAGGGCCGGGGGTTCTGGACCGGATACGCAGTATTTT.

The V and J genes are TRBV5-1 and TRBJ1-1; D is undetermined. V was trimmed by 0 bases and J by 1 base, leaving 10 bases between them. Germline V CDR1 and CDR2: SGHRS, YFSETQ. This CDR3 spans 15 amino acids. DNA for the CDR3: TGCGCCAGCAGCTTGGCGGTTAGCGGGAACACTGAAGCTTTCTTT. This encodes CASSLAVSGNTEAFF.

The CDR3 loop is CASSQWTGKETQYF. The CDR3 region has the DNA TGTGCCAGCAGCCAATGGACTGGTAAAGAGACCCAGTACTTC. The rearrangement joins TRBV14 to TRBJ2-5; possibly TRBD2 for D (5 bases). The germline CDR1 and CDR2 sequences are SGHDN and FVKESK. The CDR3 length is 14 residues. Trimming took off 2 bases at V and 3 bases at J, with 10 bases between the two ends.

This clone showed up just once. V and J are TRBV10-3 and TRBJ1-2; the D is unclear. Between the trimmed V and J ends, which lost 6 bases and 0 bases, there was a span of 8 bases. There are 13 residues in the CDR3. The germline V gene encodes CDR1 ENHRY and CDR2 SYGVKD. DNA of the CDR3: TGTGCCATCAGAGCTGGGACTAACTATGGCTACACCTTC. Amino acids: CAIRAGTNYGYTF.

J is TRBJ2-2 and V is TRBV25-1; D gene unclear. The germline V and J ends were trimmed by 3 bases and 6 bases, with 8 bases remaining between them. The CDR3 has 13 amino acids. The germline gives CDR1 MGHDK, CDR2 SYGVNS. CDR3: CASSDGWAGELFF. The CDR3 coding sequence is TGTGCCAGCAGTGACGGATGGGCCGGGGAGCTGTTTTTT.

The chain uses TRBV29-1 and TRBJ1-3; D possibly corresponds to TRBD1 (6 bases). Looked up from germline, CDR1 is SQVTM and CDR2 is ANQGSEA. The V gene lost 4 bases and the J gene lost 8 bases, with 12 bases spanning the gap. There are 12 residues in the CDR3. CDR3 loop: CSVVGRGDTIYF. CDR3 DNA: TGCAGCGTTGTCGGTAGGGGGGACACCATATATTTT. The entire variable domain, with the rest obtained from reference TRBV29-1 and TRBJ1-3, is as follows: SAVISQKPSRDICQRGTSLTIQCQVDSQVTMMFWYRQQPGQSLTLIATANQGSEATYESGFVIDKFPISRPNLTFSTLTVSNMSPEDSSIYLCSVVGRGDTIYFGEGSWLTVV.

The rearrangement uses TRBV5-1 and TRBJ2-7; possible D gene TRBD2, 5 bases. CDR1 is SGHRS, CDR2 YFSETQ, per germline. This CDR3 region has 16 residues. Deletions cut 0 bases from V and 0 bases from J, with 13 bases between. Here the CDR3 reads CASSLGERGLSYEQYF. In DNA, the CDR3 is TGCGCCAGCAGCTTGGGTGAACGCGGACTCTCCTACGAGCAGTACTTC.

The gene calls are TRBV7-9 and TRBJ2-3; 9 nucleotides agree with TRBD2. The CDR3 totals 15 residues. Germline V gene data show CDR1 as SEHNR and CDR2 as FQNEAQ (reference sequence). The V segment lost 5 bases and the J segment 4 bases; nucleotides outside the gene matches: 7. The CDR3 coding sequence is TGTGCCAGCAGCCCTGGGACTAGCCAGGCAGATACGCAGTATTTT. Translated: CASSPGTSQADTQYF.

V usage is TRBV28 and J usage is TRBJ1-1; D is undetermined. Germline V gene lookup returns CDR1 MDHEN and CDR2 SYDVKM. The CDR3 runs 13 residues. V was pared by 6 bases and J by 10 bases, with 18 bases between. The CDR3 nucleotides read TGTGCCAGCAGCGACCCCCAGCCGTCGGGAGCTTTCTTT. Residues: CASSDPQPSGAFF.

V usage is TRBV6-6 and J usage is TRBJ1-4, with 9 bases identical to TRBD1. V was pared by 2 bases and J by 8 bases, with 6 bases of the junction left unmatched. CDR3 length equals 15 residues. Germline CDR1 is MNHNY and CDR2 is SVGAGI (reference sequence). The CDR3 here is CASSYPGQGWEKLFF. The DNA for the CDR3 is TGTGCCAGCAGTTACCCGGGACAGGGATGGGAAAAACTGTTTTTT.